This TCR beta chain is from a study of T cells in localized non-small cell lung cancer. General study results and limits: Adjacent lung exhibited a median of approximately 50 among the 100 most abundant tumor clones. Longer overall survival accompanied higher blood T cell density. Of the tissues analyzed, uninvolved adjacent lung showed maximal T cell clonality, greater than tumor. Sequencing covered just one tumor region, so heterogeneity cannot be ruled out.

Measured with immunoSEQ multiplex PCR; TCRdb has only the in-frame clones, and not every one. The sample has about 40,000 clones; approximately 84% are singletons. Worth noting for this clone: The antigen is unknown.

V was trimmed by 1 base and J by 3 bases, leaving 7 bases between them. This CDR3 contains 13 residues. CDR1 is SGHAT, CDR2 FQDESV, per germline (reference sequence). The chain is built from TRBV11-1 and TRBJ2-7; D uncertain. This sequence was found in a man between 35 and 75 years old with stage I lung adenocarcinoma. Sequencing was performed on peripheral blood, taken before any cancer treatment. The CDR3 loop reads CASSLGINYEQYF. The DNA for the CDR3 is TGTGCCAGCAGCTTAGGTATAAACTACGAGCAGTACTTC.